This passage covers 15 T cell receptor beta chains from one sample sequenced in a study of blood T cell repertoires in COVID-19. Method: immunoSEQ multiplex PCR; TCRdb's copy keeps in-frame clones and lacks some. The data hold about 160,000 clones, with around 93% observed a single time. Source material: peripheral blood. Source of these receptors: a woman aged 45-59 years with acute or convalescent COVID-19.

The chain has TRBV24-1 and TRBJ1-1; D is undetermined. Germline CDR1 KGHDR, CDR2 SFDVKD. Deletions cut 3 bases from V and 0 bases from J, with 10 bases between. CDR3 length: 15 amino acids. Here the CDR3 reads CATSDGGALNTEAFF. In nucleotides, the CDR3 is TGTGCCACCAGTGATGGAGGAGCCCTGAACACTGAAGCTTTCTTT.

The gene calls are TRBV2 and TRBJ1-5, with D unclear. CDR1 and CDR2 (germline): SNHLY, FYNNEI. V lost 3 bases, J lost 4 bases, and 13 bases lay in between. The CDR3 consists of 15 residues. The CDR3 region is CASSERPSPNQPQHF. The CDR3, as DNA: TGTGCCAGCAGTGAGAGGCCCTCACCAAATCAGCCCCAGCATTTT.

This rearrangement joins TRBV2 to TRBJ2-7; D may be TRBD2 (6 bases). This CDR3 comprises 13 residues. Trimming took off 6 bases at V and 6 bases at J, with 15 bases between the two ends. Germline values: CDR1 SNHLY, CDR2 FYNNEI. The CDR3 is CASSRDWGLEQYF. CDR3 sequence (DNA): TGTGCCAGCAGCAGGGACTGGGGTCTCGAGCAGTACTTC.

CDR3 amino acids: CASSGQIYGYTF. CDR3 bases: TGTGCCAGCAGTGGGCAGATCTATGGCTACACCTTC. The chain uses TRBV2 and TRBJ1-2, with D hard to call. Trimming took off 4 bases at V and 4 bases at J, with 7 bases between the two ends. There are 12 residues in the CDR3. In germline, CDR1 is SNHLY, CDR2 FYNNEI.

This chain uses TRBV19 with TRBJ2-1; TRBD2 might be the D (5 bases). The V and J ends lost 1 base and 0 bases respectively, with 16 bases between them. Germline CDR1 is LNHDA and CDR2 is SQIVND (reference sequence). The CDR3 totals 18 residues. CDR3 amino acids: CASSIVGKLGSSYNEQFF. For the CDR3, the DNA is TGTGCCAGTAGTATAGTGGGGAAACTGGGGAGCTCCTACAATGAGCAGTTCTTC.

The chain has TRBV12-3 or TRBV12-4 and TRBJ2-5, with 7 bases matching TRBD2. V shed 7 bases, J shed 6 bases, and the junction held 8 bases outside the gene matches. The CDR3 loop spans 13 amino acids. CDR3 sequence reads: CASKGGGGQTQYF. The CDR3 nucleotides read TGTGCCAGCAAAGGAGGCGGGGGTCAGACCCAGTACTTC.

This sequence joins TRBV7-8 and TRBJ1-2; a weak D match, TRBD1 (5 bases). CDR1 is SGHVS, CDR2 FQNEAQ, per germline. The CDR3 totals 12 residues. V shed 5 bases and J shed 7 bases, with 11 bases lying between them. Here the CDR3 DNA reads TGTGCCAGCAGCCCAGATAGGGGTGGCTACACCTTC. It yields the protein CASSPDRGGYTF.

The chain joins TRBV19 to TRBJ1-5; D not resolved. V lost 0 bases to trimming and J lost 7 bases, with 13 bases between them. From germline, CDR1 is LNHDA and CDR2 SQIVND (reference sequence). The CDR3 covers 15 residues. CDR3 sequence: CASSIDGVRRQPQHF. The CDR3 coding sequence is TGTGCCAGTAGTATAGATGGAGTCCGACGGCAGCCCCAGCATTTT.

The chain is built from TRBV30 and TRBJ1-1; D gene ambiguous. CDR1 is GTSNPN and CDR2 is SVGIG in the germline V gene (reference sequence). There are 14 residues in the CDR3. V lost 0 bases, J lost 0 bases, and 8 bases lay in between. CDR3 amino acids: CAWSVTRMNTEAFF. The CDR3, as DNA: TGTGCCTGGAGTGTTACACGAATGAACACTGAAGCTTTCTTT. The full variable domain, in which reference TRBV30 and TRBJ1-1 provide the parts outside the CDR3, is SQTIHQWPATLVQPVGSPLSLECTVEGTSNPNLYWYRQAAGRGLQLLFYSVGIGQISSEVPQNLSASRPQDRQFILSSKKLLLSDSGFYLCAWSVTRMNTEAFFGQGTRLTVV.

This clone was seen ten or more times. The chain uses TRBV2 and TRBJ2-1; 9 bases match TRBD1. The junction had 6 bases not matched to a gene; V was cut back by 8 bases and J by 7 bases. The CDR3 consists of 13 residues. Germline V gives CDR1 SNHLY, CDR2 FYNNEI. Here the CDR3 DNA reads TGTGCCAGCGGGGACAGGGTGGTAAATGAGCAGTTCTTC. Its protein is CASGDRVVNEQFF.

CDR3 in DNA: TGTGCCAGCAGCCAAGGGGAGGGAAGTCCGGGCTACACCTTC. It specifies CASSQGEGSPGYTF. The chain links TRBV3-1 (or the pseudogene TRBV3-2) to TRBJ1-2; D is ambiguous. Germline-derived CDR1 and CDR2 are LGHDT and YNNKEL (reference sequence). V was trimmed by 1 base and J by 8 bases, leaving 14 bases between them. The CDR3 spans 14 residues.

The gene calls are TRBV5-6 and TRBJ2-5; 7 nucleotides align to TRBD1. Looked up from germline, CDR1 is SGHDT and CDR2 is YYEEEE. V dropped 4 bases and J dropped 0; count of bases not matched to a gene: 6. The CDR3 runs to 15 residues. The CDR3 protein is CASSKIDRDQETQYF. The CDR3 nucleotides are TGTGCCAGCAGCAAGATCGACAGGGACCAAGAGACCCAGTACTTC.

The chain joins TRBV6-1 to TRBJ1-5; weak D call: TRBD1 (6 bases). The ends were cut back, 4 bases at V and 0 bases at J, with 16 bases in the middle. Germline CDR1 and CDR2: MNHNS and SASEGT. The CDR3 has 17 residues. CDR3 residues: CASSGTVRIYSNQPQHF. In nucleotides, the CDR3 is TGTGCCAGCAGTGGGACAGTGCGGATTTATAGCAATCAGCCCCAGCATTTT.

The chain joins TRBV27 to TRBJ2-7, with TRBD1 identical over 12 bases. From germline, CDR1 is MNHEY and CDR2 SMNVEV (reference sequence). J gave up 3 bases and V 6 bases, and 12 bases lay outside the gene matches. The CDR3 spans 17 residues. For the CDR3, the DNA is TGTGCCAGCAGCCACCGGGACAGGGGGCTAGGATACTACGAGCAGTACTTC. Translated: CASSHRDRGLGYYEQYF.

This clone was seen more than once but under ten times. The J gene is TRBJ1-5, the V gene TRBV7-9; 7 bases line up with TRBD1. CDR3 length equals 14 residues. CDR1 and CDR2 from the germline V gene are SEHNR and FQNEAQ (reference sequence). The trim removed 5 bases at V and 4 bases at J, leaving 5 bases unmatched. The CDR3 reads CASSPTGFNQPQHF. CDR3 bases: TGTGCCAGCAGCCCGACAGGGTTTAATCAGCCCCAGCATTTT.